This TCR beta chain originates from a study of shared clonotypes between healthy human individuals. The CDR3 is 12 amino acids. V was trimmed by 2 bases and J by 5 bases, leaving 6 bases between them. The germline CDR1 and CDR2 sequences are MDHEN and SYDVKM. Sorted-subset replicate PCRs used around 200 ng of genomic DNA. This amount corresponded to tens of thousands of T cell genomes. Profiling relied on immunoSEQ multiplex PCR, and the TCRdb table lists in-frame clones only, not all of them. The table shows over a million clones, with approximately 80% occurring only once. Study-wide results and caveats: Among donors, the sharing of clonotypes was expected to be influenced by sequencing depth. Clonotypes which were not shared had lower generation probabilities than clonotypes that all four donors shared.

Comments on this clone: Its target is unknown.

The rearrangement links TRBV28 to TRBJ2-5; D call uncertain. The receptor's source is a man aged 18-30 years in good health. Some clones in this sample may be carry-over from other donors' samples. The material sequenced was memory CD4+ T cells from PBMCs. The sample's subset: CD45RA-negative fraction. For the CDR3, the DNA is TGTGCCAGCAGTTTAATGAGGGAGACCCAGTACTTC. Translated: CASSLMRETQYF.